Below, 17 T cell receptor beta chains from the same sample are listed, as sequenced in a study of cytomegalovirus exposure and HLA in healthy donors. PCR was performed using 60 Vbeta and 13 Jbeta primers. Method: immunoSEQ multiplex PCR; TCRdb's copy keeps in-frame clones and lacks some. The sample includes 30,000 to 50,000 clones, around 68% of them seen just once. The material sequenced was PBMCs. The receptors originated from a man aged 40-55 years in good health and CMV-seronegative.

The rearrangement uses TRBV7-2 and TRBJ2-5, with TRBD1 matching over 11 bases. Losses at the gene ends were 6 bases for V and 5 bases for J; bases not matched to a gene: 8. There are 15 residues in the CDR3. CDR1 is SGHTA and CDR2 is FQGNSA in the germline V gene. The CDR3 sequence: CASRPTGTGGETQYF. The CDR3 coding sequence is TGTGCCAGCAGGCCGACCGGGACAGGGGGGGAGACCCAGTACTTC.

The rearrangement joins TRBV4-3 to TRBJ1-2; 7 bases fit TRBD1. The CDR3 contains 15 residues. Germline CDR1 reads LGHNA; CDR2 reads YSLEER. The trim removed 3 bases at V and 3 bases at J, leaving 7 bases unmatched. CDR3 in amino acids: CASSQAWDRDYGYTF. The CDR3 bases are TGCGCCAGCAGCCAGGCCTGGGACAGAGACTATGGCTACACCTTC.

The chain joins TRBV4-2 to TRBJ1-5; no firm D call. The germline gives CDR1 LGHNA, CDR2 YNFKEQ. Trimming took off 0 bases at V and 6 bases at J, with 6 bases between the two ends. The CDR3 is 13 residues long. The CDR3 DNA follows: TGTGCCAGCAGCCAAGAGACGGGTCAGCCCCAGCATTTT. Protein: CASSQETGQPQHF.

This rearrangement joins TRBV7-9 to TRBJ2-3, with D possibly matching TRBD2 (6 bases). Trimming removed 5 bases from V and 6 bases from J, with 24 bases in between. Germline CDR1 is SEHNR and CDR2 is FQNEAQ (reference sequence). The CDR3 is made up of 17 amino acids. CDR3 in amino acids: CASSRTDWGDLRDTQYF. CDR3 DNA: TGTGCCAGCAGCCGAACTGACTGGGGGGACCTTAGGGATACGCAGTATTTT.

The genes are TRBV4-1 and TRBJ2-5; TRBD1 matches 10 bases. The V segment lost 0 bases and the J segment 3 bases; nucleotides outside the gene matches: 10. The CDR3 runs 18 residues. Germline lookup yields CDR1 MGHRA and CDR2 YSYEKL. The CDR3 DNA reads TGCGCCAGCAGCCAAGATCGGGACAGGGGCAACCAGAAAGAGACCCAGTACTTC. Translation: CASSQDRDRGNQKETQYF.

This clone was seen more than once but under ten times. V usage is TRBV5-1 and J usage is TRBJ2-1; perhaps TRBD1 as D (5 bases). CDR1 and CDR2 from the germline V gene are SGHRS and YFSETQ. This CDR3 comprises 13 residues. V was cut by 0 bases and J by 4 bases, with 5 bases left in between. Here the CDR3 DNA reads TGCGCCAGCAGCTTGGACAGGTACAATGAGCAGTTCTTC. Protein product: CASSLDRYNEQFF.

This clone has more than one count but fewer than ten. J is TRBJ1-6 and V is TRBV30, with a tentative D call TRBD1 (5 bases). The CDR3 contains 16 residues. Per the germline V gene, CDR1 is GTSNPN and CDR2 is SVGIG (reference sequence). V was shortened by 3 bases and J by 1 base, with 13 bases between the two germline ends. CDR3 in DNA: TGTGCCTGGAGACAGGACCTCGGATCCTATAATTCACCCCTCCACTTT. Encoded protein: CAWRQDLGSYNSPLHF.

The chain joins TRBV30 to TRBJ2-7; the match to TRBD1 covers 10 bases. The germline gives CDR1 GTSNPN, CDR2 SVGIG (reference sequence). J was trimmed by 4 bases and V by 3 bases; bases with no gene match: 6. This CDR3 region has 14 residues. The CDR3 loop reads CAWRQTGGSYEQYF. In DNA form, the CDR3 reads TGTGCCTGGAGACAGACAGGGGGCTCTTACGAGCAGTACTTC.

The chain couples TRBV28 to TRBJ1-2; the D is unclear. Germline CDR1 and CDR2: MDHEN and SYDVKM. Trimming pared 3 bases from V and 8 bases from J, leaving 16 bases between. The CDR3 has 14 residues. The CDR3 loop reads CASSLAQAGSGYTF. The CDR3 DNA follows: TGTGCCAGCAGTTTGGCGCAGGCGGGTTCGGGCTACACCTTC.

V is TRBV6-1 and J is TRBJ1-1; 9 bases fit TRBD1. Germline loops: CDR1 MNHNS, CDR2 SASEGT. The CDR3 runs 12 residues. The V and J ends lost 9 bases and 1 base, in that order; junction bases with no gene match: 0. As DNA, the CDR3 is TGTGCCAGGGGACAGGGGAACACTGAAGCTTTCTTT. Its translation: CARGQGNTEAFF.

This clone was seen just once. This chain links TRBV4-1 with TRBJ1-1, with 8 bases identical to TRBD1. The V gene end was trimmed by 4 bases and the J gene end by 1 base; junction bases not matched to a gene: 8. The CDR3 runs to 16 residues. CDR1 and CDR2 from the germline V gene are MGHRA and YSYEKL. The chain's CDR3 is CASSRRPDRANTEAFF. In DNA form, the CDR3 reads TGCGCCAGCAGCCGAAGACCGGACAGGGCGAACACTGAAGCTTTCTTT.

The V gene is TRBV4-2, the J gene TRBJ2-7; TRBD2 is a possible D gene (5 bases). Trimming took off 1 base at V and 0 bases at J, with 10 bases between the two ends. CDR1 and CDR2 from the germline V gene are LGHNA and YNFKEQ. CDR3 length: 15 residues. The CDR3 DNA is TGTGCCAGCAGCCAAGGTATGGGGAGCTCCTACGAGCAGTACTTC. This sequence encodes CASSQGMGSSYEQYF.

The chain recombines TRBV7-6 with TRBJ1-1; D uncertain. V was pared by 6 bases and J by 4 bases, with 12 bases between. CDR1 and CDR2 from the germline V gene are SGHVS and FNYEAQ. This CDR3 is 13 amino acids long. The CDR3 reads CASRSLEGTEAFF. The CDR3 region has the DNA TGTGCCAGCAGATCTCTTGAGGGCACTGAAGCTTTCTTT. The full variable domain, with the rest looked up from reference TRBV7-6 and TRBJ1-1, is GAGVSQSPRYKVTKRGQDVALRCDPISGHVSLYWYRQALGQGPEFLTYFNYEAQQDKSGLPNDRFSAERPEGSISTLTIQRTEQRDSAMYRCASRSLEGTEAFFGQGTRLTVV.

This clone was counted only a few times. This rearrangement joins TRBV7-8 to TRBJ1-6; 7 bases agree with TRBD1. Looked up from germline, CDR1 is SGHVS and CDR2 is FQNEAQ. The CDR3 length is 14 residues. J was trimmed by 13 bases and V by 5 bases; bases with no gene match: 11. The CDR3 region is CASSPQGDLFPLHF. In DNA, the CDR3 is TGTGCCAGCAGCCCCCAGGGGGATCTTTTTCCCCTCCACTTT.

The rearrangement joins TRBV5-1 to TRBJ2-1; TRBD2 aligns across 8 bases. Germline V lookup: CDR1 SGHRS, CDR2 YFSETQ. This CDR3 is built from 17 residues. V shed 3 bases and J 4 bases; nucleotides not matched to a gene: 12. The CDR3 spells CASSWNGGAQSYNEQFF. The CDR3 DNA follows: TGCGCCAGCAGCTGGAACGGGGGGGCCCAATCGTACAATGAGCAGTTCTTC. The full variable domain, completed using reference TRBV5-1 and TRBJ2-1, is KAGVTQTPRYLIKTRGQQVTLSCSPISGHRSVSWYQQTPGQGLQFLFEYFSETQRNKGNFPGRFSGRQFSNSRSEMNVSTLELGDSALYLCASSWNGGAQSYNEQFFGPGTRLTVL.

The chain carries TRBV30 and TRBJ2-1, with 11 positions matching TRBD1. In germline, CDR1 is GTSNPN, CDR2 SVGIG (reference sequence). This CDR3 contains 17 residues. V was pared by 3 bases and J by 7 bases, with 14 bases of the junction left unmatched. This CDR3 reads CAWSPPVGGTGGNEQFF. The CDR3 nucleotides are TGTGCCTGGAGCCCCCCCGTCGGGGGGACAGGGGGGAATGAGCAGTTCTTC.

This clone was seen more than once but under ten times. This chain links TRBV5-4 with TRBJ2-7; possibly TRBD1 for D (6 bases). V was cut by 5 bases and J by 1 base, with 10 bases left in between. Germline CDR1 SGHNT, CDR2 YYREEE (reference sequence). This CDR3 is 13 amino acids long. The CDR3 spells CASRTGPSYEQYF. The DNA of the CDR3 is TGTGCCAGCAGGACAGGACCTTCCTACGAGCAGTACTTC.